This T cell receptor beta chain was retrieved from a study of CD8+CD57+ T cells in acquired aplastic anemia. Study summary: The study obtained an average of around 2.9 ug of DNA from sorted CD4+ and CD8+ cells.

Those patients picked for sequencing had displayed CD8+CD57+ cell expansion on flow cytometry. CDR1 SNHLY and CDR2 FYNNEI come from the germline V gene. Trimming took 1 base from V and 8 from J, leaving 5 bases between them. The CDR3 is 11 residues long. Genomic DNA acted as the template from which TCR beta VDJ combination and CDR3 sequence profiling were carried out. TCRdb reanalysed the reads using MiXCR and keeps one entry per CDR3 protein. The table lists about 150,000 distinct CDR3 sequences, approximately 44% of them singletons. The sequenced sample consisted of sorted CD4+, CD8+, or CD8+CD57+ T cells (not recorded which) from PBMCs. The chain uses TRBV2 and TRBJ1-1; D remains unclear. This sequence originates from a human donor with aplastic anemia. CDR3 nucleotide sequence: TGTGCCAGCAGTGAAGACGGCGAAGCTTTCTTT. Translation: CASSEDGEAFF.